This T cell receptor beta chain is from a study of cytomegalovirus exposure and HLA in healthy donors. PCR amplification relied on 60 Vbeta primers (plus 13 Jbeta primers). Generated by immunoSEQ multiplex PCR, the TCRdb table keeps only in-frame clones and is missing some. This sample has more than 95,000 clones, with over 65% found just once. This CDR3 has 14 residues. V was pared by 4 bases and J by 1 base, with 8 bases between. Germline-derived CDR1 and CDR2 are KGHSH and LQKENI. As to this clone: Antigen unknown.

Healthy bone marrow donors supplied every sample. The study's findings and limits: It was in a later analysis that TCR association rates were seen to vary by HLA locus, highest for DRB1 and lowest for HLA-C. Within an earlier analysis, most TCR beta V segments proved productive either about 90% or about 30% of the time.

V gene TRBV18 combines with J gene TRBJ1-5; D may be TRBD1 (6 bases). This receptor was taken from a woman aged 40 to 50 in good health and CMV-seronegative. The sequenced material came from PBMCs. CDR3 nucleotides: TGTGCCAGCTCACGGCAGGGGAGCAATCAGCCCCAGCATTTT. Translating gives CASSRQGSNQPQHF.